Each of the 22 T cell receptor beta chains below was sequenced from the same sample in a study of Graves' ophthalmopathy and Graves' hyperthyroidism. Amplifying from RNA transcripts, the study obtained TCR beta CDR3 regions. Second-round multiplex PCR came after first-round RT-PCR with HTBI primers. Each CDR3 protein is one row after TCRdb ran MiXCR on the multiplex PCR reads. The repertoire holds 650,000 to 900,000 distinct CDR3 sequences, around 40% seen once, with about 40% in the top ten. The source material was peripheral blood. The origin of the receptors is an adult man with Graves' ophthalmopathy.

J is TRBJ2-3 and V is TRBV7-9, with D uncertain. CDR3 length equals 18 residues. Trimming stripped 3 bases from V and 5 bases from J, with 24 bases between. Per germline, CDR1 SEHNR and CDR2 FQNEAQ (reference sequence). The DNA of the CDR3 is TGTGCCAGCAGCTTCTTGATTGATAGGGATTATATTGGAGATACGCAGTATTTT. Amino acid sequence: CASSFLIDRDYIGDTQYF.

The V call is TRBV2, the J call TRBJ2-7, with a possible D match to TRBD1 (6 bases). V dropped 5 bases and J dropped 2 bases, with 16 bases sitting between them. The CDR3 spans 15 residues. Germline-derived CDR1 and CDR2 are SNHLY and FYNNEI. CDR3 in amino acids: CASSPTGTRAYEQYF. The CDR3 coding sequence is TGTGCCAGCAGTCCAACAGGGACACGGGCCTACGAGCAGTACTTC.

This clonotype was seen repeatedly, ten times or more. The rearrangement uses TRBV20-1 and TRBJ2-7; maybe TRBD2 (7 bases). V lost 6 bases and J lost 0, with 15 bases in between. CDR3 length: 14 residues. Germline V CDR1 and CDR2: DFQATT, SNEGSKA (reference sequence). Here the CDR3 DNA reads TGCAGTGCCCTTACAGGGAGGGCCTCCTACGAGCAGTACTTC. Amino acids: CSALTGRASYEQYF.

This clonotype was found many times. This chain uses TRBV10-3 with TRBJ2-7; maybe TRBD1 (7 bases). Trimming pared 10 bases from V and 4 bases from J, leaving 14 bases between. This CDR3 comprises 12 residues. The germline V gene encodes CDR1 ENHRY and CDR2 SYGVKD. The CDR3 nucleotides read TGTGCCACCGCGACAGGGAGGTACGAGCAGTACTTC. This translates into CATATGRYEQYF.

With respect to this clonotype: This may be a read error: a much more frequent sequence differs by one nucleotide. The chain is built from TRBV24-1 and TRBJ2-7; D gene ambiguous. This CDR3 contains 12 residues. Germline values: CDR1 KGHDR, CDR2 SFDVKD. Here the CDR3 reads CATSDSLYEQHF. The CDR3 nucleotides are TGTGCCACCAGTGACAGCCTCTACGAGCAGCACTTC.

This clonotype was seen at least ten times. The gene calls are TRBV10-3 and TRBJ1-6; D is unclear. This CDR3 contains 12 residues. Germline V gene data show CDR1 as ENHRY and CDR2 as SYGVKD. V was pared by 4 bases and J by 7 bases, with 5 bases between. CDR3: CAISAGNSPLHF. In DNA, the CDR3 is TGTGCCATCAGTGCCGGGAATTCACCCCTCCACTTT.

The CDR3 sequence is CASSIGGDGYTF. The CDR3, as DNA: TGTGCCAGTAGTATAGGAGGGGATGGCTACACCTTC. The V and J genes are TRBV19 and TRBJ1-2, with D possibly TRBD1 on 5 matching bases. Germline CDR1 and CDR2: LNHDA and SQIVND (reference sequence). The CDR3 consists of 12 residues. V lost 1 base and J 6 bases, leaving 6 bases between the germline ends. The entire variable domain, with the rest obtained from reference TRBV19 and TRBJ1-2, is as follows: DGGITQSPKYLFRKEGQNVTLSCEQNLNHDAMYWYRQDPGQGLRLIYYSQIVNDFQKGDIAEGYSVSREKKESFPLTVTSAQKNPTAFYLCASSIGGDGYTFGSGTRLTVV.

Points on this clonotype: One base away lies a much larger clone, so this may be a sequencing read error. This chain connects TRBV15 to TRBJ2-7; no reliable D call. V was clipped by 0 bases and J by 2 bases, with 8 bases between them. CDR3 length: 14 residues. Germline V gene data show CDR1 as LNHNV and CDR2 as YYDKDF (reference sequence). DNA for the CDR3: TGTGCCACCAGCAGAGATATAGATACCTACGAGCAGTACTTC. Translation: CATSRDIDTYEQYF.

The V call is TRBV19, the J call TRBJ1-2; 7 bases are a match to TRBD1. The germline gives CDR1 LNHDA, CDR2 SQIVND (reference sequence). This CDR3 spans 12 amino acids. J was trimmed by 8 bases and V by 4 bases; bases with no gene match: 4. In DNA, the CDR3 is TGTGCCAGTAGTACCGCGACAGGGGGCTACACCTTC. It encodes CASSTATGGYTF.

This clonotype has a count of ten or more. The chain combines TRBV5-1 with TRBJ1-5; 7 nucleotides agree with TRBD1. Losses at the gene ends were 1 base for V and 6 bases for J; bases not matched to a gene: 4. CDR3 length: 14 residues. From germline, CDR1 is SGHRS and CDR2 YFSETQ. The CDR3 protein is CASSLSTGTQPQHF. The CDR3 DNA reads as TGCGCCAGCAGCTTGTCGACAGGGACTCAGCCCCAGCATTTT.

The chain joins TRBV7-9 to TRBJ2-5, with TRBD1 matching over 7 bases. Germline V gene sequence: CDR1 SEHNR, CDR2 FQNEAQ (reference sequence). V was pared by 5 bases and J by 0 bases, with 6 bases of the junction left unmatched. The CDR3 runs 15 residues. The CDR3 DNA reads as TGTGCCAGCAGCGTCACAGGGGCGTACCAAGAGACCCAGTACTTC. Translating gives CASSVTGAYQETQYF.

This clonotype was picked up a small number of times. The gene calls are TRBV5-1 and TRBJ2-5; 12 bases are shared with TRBD2. Trimming cost V 4 bases and J 1 base; bases outside gene matches: 5. CDR3 length: 16 residues. From germline, CDR1 is SGHRS and CDR2 YFSETQ. DNA for the CDR3: TGCGCCAGCAGCCCTAGACTAGCGGGAGTCCAAGAGACCCAGTACTTC. This gives the protein CASSPRLAGVQETQYF.

The sample holds a few counts of this clonotype. The chain joins TRBV5-4 to TRBJ1-1; D is possibly TRBD1 (6 bases). Germline loops: CDR1 SGHNT, CDR2 YYREEE (reference sequence). This CDR3 is built from 15 residues. With 5 bases removed from V and 4 bases from J, the gap between germline ends came to 18 bases. The CDR3 spells CASSKLQGLSTEAFF. In nucleotides, the CDR3 is TGTGCCAGCAGTAAATTACAGGGATTGTCCACTGAAGCTTTCTTT.

This clonotype has a count of ten or more. A junction end diverges from the germline sequence, so it may reflect a read error. The chain has TRBV2 and TRBJ2-5; 10 bases agree with TRBD1. The CDR3 consists of 14 residues. Germline-derived CDR1 and CDR2 are SNHLY and FYNNEI. This CDR3 is CASSGGQGYETQYF. The CDR3 bases are TGTGCCAGTAGTGGGGGACAGGGGTATGAGACCCAGTACTTC.

This clonotype occurred a few times. The V call is TRBV7-8, the J call TRBJ2-5, with D uncertain. Germline CDR1 is SGHVS and CDR2 is FQNEAQ. CDR3 length equals 15 residues. V lost 5 bases and J lost 5, with 18 bases in between. CDR3 DNA: TGTGCCAGCAGCGTAGAAATAAGTTTGGTGGAGACCCAGTACTTC. Protein: CASSVEISLVETQYF. Full variable domain (outside the CDR3, taken from reference TRBV7-8 and TRBJ2-5): GAGVSQSPRYKVAKRGQDVALRCDPISGHVSLFWYQQALGQGPEFLTYFQNEAQLDKSGLPSDRFFAERPEGSVSTLKIQRTQQEDSAVYLCASSVEISLVETQYFGPGTRLLVL.

This clonotype came up many times. V usage is TRBV7-6 and J usage is TRBJ1-1; D uncertain. Trimming left V 1 base short and J 1 base short, with 7 bases between. CDR3 length equals 14 residues. Germline lookup yields CDR1 SGHVS and CDR2 FNYEAQ. The CDR3 nucleotides are TGTGCCAGCAGCTTAGGGGAAGCGAACACTGAAGCTTTCTTT. As protein: CASSLGEANTEAFF.

There are many counts of this clonotype. The V gene is TRBV10-3, the J gene TRBJ1-6, with D possibly TRBD1 on 5 matching bases. Between the trimmed V and J ends, which lost 6 bases and 10 bases, there was a span of 13 bases. From germline, CDR1 is ENHRY and CDR2 SYGVKD. The CDR3 has 13 amino acids. This CDR3 is CAISGTAQSPLHF. In DNA, the CDR3 is TGTGCCATCAGCGGGACGGCACAATCACCCCTCCACTTT.

This clonotype has only a few counts. The gene calls are TRBV7-6 and TRBJ1-4; no clear D gene. Germline V CDR1 and CDR2: SGHVS, FNYEAQ. V lost 5 bases, J lost 0 bases, and 13 bases lay in between. The CDR3 is 16 amino acids. In nucleotides, the CDR3 is TGTGCCAGCAGCCCACGGTTGGGGACAACTAATGAAAAACTGTTTTTT. Amino acids: CASSPRLGTTNEKLFF. The variable domain in full, with the rest retrieved from reference TRBV7-6 and TRBJ1-4, is GAGVSQSPRYKVTKRGQDVALRCDPISGHVSLYWYRQALGQGPEFLTYFNYEAQQDKSGLPNDRFSAERPEGSISTLTIQRTEQRDSAMYRCASSPRLGTTNEKLFFGSGTQLSVL.

Turning to this clonotype: Being one base from a much bigger clone, this may be a read error. The genes are TRBV10-3 and TRBJ1-1; 7 nucleotides match TRBD1. Germline lookup yields CDR1 ENHRY and CDR2 SYGVKD. J gave up 8 bases and V 6 bases, and 3 bases lay outside the gene matches. This CDR3 is built from 11 residues. The CDR3 sequence is CAIRQGVEAFF. For the CDR3, the DNA is TGTGCCATCAGGCAGGGGGTCGAAGCTTTCTTT.

As regards this clonotype: At one end the junction does not follow the germline gene, possibly because of a read error. The V and J genes are TRBV19 and TRBJ2-7, with a possible D match to TRBD1 (6 bases). Germline CDR1 LNHDA, CDR2 SQIVND (reference sequence). This CDR3 has 11 amino acids. The DNA of the CDR3 is TGTACCAGTAGTATCAGGGGCGAGCAGTACTTC. Translating it yields CTSSIRGEQYF.

This clonotype came up a few times. The chain uses TRBV19 and TRBJ1-1; 8 positions match TRBD1. Germline CDR1 is LNHDA and CDR2 is SQIVND (reference sequence). Trimming removed 5 bases from V and 5 bases from J; junction bases left unmatched: 13. This CDR3 region has 16 residues. The CDR3 loop reads CASSLSPDRAGTEAFF. The CDR3 DNA follows: TGTGCCAGTAGTCTTTCCCCGGACAGGGCTGGTACTGAAGCTTTCTTT.

This clonotype was counted a few times. This chain connects TRBV7-2 to TRBJ2-2; weak D call: TRBD2 (5 bases). V was cut by 2 bases and J by 4 bases, with 11 bases left in between. The germline CDR1 and CDR2 sequences are SGHTA and FQGNSA. The CDR3 has 15 residues. DNA of the CDR3: TGTGCCAGCAGCTTATCAACGGGGATCACCGGGGAGCTGTTTTTT. It is translated as CASSLSTGITGELFF.